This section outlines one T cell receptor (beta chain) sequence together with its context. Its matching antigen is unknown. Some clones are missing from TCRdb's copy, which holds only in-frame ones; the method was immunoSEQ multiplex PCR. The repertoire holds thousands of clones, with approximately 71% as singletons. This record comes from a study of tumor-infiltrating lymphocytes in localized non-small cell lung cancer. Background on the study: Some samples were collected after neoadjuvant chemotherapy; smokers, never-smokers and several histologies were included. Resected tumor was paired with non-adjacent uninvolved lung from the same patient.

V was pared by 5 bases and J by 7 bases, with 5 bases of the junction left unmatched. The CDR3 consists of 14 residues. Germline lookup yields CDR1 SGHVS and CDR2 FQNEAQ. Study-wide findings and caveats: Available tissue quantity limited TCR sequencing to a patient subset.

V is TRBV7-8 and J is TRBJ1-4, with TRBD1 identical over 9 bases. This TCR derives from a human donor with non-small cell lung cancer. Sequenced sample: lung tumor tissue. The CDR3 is CASSLGTGIEKLFF. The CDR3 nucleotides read TGTGCCAGCAGCCTCGGGACAGGGATTGAAAAACTGTTTTTT.